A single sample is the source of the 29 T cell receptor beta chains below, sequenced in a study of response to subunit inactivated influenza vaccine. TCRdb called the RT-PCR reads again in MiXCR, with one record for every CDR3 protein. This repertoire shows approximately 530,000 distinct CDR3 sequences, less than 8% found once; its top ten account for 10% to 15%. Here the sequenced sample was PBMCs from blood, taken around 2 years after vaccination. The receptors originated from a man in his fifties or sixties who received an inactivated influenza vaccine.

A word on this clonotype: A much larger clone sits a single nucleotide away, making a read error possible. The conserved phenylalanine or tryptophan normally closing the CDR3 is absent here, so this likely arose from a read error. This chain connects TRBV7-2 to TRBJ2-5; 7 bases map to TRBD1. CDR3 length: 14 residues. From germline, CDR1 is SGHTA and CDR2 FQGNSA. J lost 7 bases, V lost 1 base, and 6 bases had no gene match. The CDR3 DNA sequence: TGTGCCAGCAGCTTAGGGCAGGGGGAATGGACCCAGTACTTA. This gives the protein CASSLGQGEWTQYL.

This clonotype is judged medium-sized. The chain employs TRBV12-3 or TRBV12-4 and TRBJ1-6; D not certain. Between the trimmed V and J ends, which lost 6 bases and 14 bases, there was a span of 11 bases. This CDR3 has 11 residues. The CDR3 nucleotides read TGTGCCAGCAGCTCCCCCGGGACCCTCCACTTT. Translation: CASSSPGTLHF.

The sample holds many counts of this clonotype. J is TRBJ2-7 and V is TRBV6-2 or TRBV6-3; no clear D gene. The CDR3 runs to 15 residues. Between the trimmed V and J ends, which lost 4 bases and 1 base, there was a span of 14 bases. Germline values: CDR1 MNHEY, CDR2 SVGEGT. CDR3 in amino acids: CASSSTSRTSYEQYF. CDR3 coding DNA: TGTGCCAGCAGTTCAACTTCCCGAACTTCCTACGAGCAGTACTTC.

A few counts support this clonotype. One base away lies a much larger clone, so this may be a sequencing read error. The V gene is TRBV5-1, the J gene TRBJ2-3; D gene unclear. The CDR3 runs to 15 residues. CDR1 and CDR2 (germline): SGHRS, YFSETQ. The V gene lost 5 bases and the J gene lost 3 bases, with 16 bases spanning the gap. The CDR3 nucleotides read TGCGCCAGCAGTTTCGGGCGAGGTGGGACAGATACGCAGTATTTT. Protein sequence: CASSFGRGGTDTQYF. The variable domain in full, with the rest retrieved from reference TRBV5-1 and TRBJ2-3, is KAGVTQTPRYLIKTRGQQVTLSCSPISGHRSVSWYQQTPGQGLQFLFEYFSETQRNKGNFPGRFSGRQFSNSRSEMNVSTLELGDSALYLCASSFGRGGTDTQYFGPGTRLTVL.

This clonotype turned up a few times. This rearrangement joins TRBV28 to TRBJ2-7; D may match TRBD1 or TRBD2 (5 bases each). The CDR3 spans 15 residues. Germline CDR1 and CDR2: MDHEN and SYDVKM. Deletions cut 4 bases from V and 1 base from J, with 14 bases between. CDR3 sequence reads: CASSSGALSSYEQYF. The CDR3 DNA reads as TGTGCCAGCAGTTCCGGGGCTCTCTCTTCCTACGAGCAGTACTTC.

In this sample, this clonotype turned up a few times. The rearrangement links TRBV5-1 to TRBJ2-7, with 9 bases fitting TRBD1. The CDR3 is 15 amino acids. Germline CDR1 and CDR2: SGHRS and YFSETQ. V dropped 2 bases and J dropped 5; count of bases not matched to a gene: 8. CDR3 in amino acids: CASSFGGQGPHEQYF. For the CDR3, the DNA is TGCGCCAGCAGCTTCGGGGGACAGGGTCCCCACGAGCAGTACTTC.

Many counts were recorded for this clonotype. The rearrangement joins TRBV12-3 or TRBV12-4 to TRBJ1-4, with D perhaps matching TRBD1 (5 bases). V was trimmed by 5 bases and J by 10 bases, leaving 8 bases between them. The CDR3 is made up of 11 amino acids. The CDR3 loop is CASSTQGKLFF. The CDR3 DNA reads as TGTGCCAGCAGTACGCAGGGAAAACTGTTTTTT.

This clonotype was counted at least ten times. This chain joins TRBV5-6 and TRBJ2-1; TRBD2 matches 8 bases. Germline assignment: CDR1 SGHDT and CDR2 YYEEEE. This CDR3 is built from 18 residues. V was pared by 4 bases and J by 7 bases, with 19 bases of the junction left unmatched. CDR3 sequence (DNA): TGTGCCAGCAGCCTAGATCCTTTCGGGGGACTAGTGGGGAATGAGCAGTTCTTC. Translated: CASSLDPFGGLVGNEQFF.

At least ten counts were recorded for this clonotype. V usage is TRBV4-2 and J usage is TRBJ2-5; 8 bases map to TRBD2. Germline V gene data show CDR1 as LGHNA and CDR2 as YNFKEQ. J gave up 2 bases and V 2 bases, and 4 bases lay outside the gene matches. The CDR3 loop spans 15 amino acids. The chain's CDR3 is CASSQRAGVQETQYF. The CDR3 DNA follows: TGTGCCAGCAGCCAAAGAGCGGGGGTTCAAGAGACCCAGTACTTC.

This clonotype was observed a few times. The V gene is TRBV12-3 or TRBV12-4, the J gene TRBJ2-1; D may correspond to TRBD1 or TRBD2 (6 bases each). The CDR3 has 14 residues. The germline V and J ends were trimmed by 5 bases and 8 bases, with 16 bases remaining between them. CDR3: CASSMHGGRDEQFF. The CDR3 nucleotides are TGTGCCAGCAGTATGCACGGGGGCCGGGATGAGCAGTTCTTC.

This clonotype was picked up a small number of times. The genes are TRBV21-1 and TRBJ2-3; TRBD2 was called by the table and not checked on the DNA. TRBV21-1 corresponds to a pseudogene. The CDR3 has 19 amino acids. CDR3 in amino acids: CASSKMEKVAGGRADTQYF. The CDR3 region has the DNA TGTGCCAGCAGCAAAATGGAGAAGGTAGCGGGGGGGCGCGCAGATACGCAGTATTTT.

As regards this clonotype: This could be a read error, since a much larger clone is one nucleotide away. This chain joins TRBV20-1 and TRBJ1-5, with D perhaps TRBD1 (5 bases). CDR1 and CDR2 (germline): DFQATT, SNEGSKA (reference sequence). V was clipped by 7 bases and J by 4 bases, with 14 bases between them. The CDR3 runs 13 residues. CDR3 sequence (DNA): TGCAGTGTTCTTCAGGGTGGGAATCAGCCCCAGCATTTT. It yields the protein CSVLQGGNQPQHF.

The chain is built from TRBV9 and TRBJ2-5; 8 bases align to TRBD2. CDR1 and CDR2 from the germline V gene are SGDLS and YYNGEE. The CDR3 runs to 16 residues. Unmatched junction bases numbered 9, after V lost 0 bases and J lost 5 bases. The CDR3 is CASSVGSGLAFETQYF. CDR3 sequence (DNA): TGTGCCAGCAGCGTAGGATCAGGACTAGCATTTGAGACCCAGTACTTC.

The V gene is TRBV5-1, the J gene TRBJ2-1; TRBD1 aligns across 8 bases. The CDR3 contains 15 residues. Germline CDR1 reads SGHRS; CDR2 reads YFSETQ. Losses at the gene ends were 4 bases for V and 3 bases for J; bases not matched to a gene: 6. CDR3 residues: CASSVDRAFYNEQFF. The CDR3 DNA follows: TGCGCCAGCAGCGTGGACAGGGCATTCTACAATGAGCAGTTCTTC.

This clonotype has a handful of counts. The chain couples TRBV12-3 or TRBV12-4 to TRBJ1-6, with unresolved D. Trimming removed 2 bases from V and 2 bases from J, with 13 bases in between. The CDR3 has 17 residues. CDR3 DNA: TGTGCCAGCAGTTTAAGGGCGGGGTACACCTATAATTCACCCCTCCACTTT. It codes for CASSLRAGYTYNSPLHF.

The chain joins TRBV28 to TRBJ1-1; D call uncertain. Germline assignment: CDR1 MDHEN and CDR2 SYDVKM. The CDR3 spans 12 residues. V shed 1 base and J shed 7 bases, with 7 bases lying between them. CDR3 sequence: CASSLSPIEAFF. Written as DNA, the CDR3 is TGTGCCAGCAGTTTATCCCCGATTGAAGCTTTCTTT.

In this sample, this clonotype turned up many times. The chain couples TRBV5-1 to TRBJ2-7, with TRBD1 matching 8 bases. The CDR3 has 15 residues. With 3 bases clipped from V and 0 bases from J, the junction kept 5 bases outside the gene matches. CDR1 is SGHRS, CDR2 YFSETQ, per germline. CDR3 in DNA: TGCGCCAGCAGCTACGGACAGGGAGACTCCTACGAGCAGTACTTC. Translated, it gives CASSYGQGDSYEQYF.

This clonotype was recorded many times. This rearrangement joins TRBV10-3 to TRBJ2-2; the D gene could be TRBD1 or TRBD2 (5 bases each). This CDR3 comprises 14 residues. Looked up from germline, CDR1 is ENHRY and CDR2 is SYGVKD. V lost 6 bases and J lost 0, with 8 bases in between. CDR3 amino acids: CAIRGPTNTGELFF. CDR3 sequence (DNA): TGTGCCATCAGGGGACCCACGAACACCGGGGAGCTGTTTTTT.

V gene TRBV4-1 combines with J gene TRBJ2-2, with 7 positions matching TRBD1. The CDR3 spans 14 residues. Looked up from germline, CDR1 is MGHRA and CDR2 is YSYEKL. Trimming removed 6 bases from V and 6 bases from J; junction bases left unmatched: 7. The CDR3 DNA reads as TGCGCCAGCAGACACCCAGGGGGATCCGGGGAGCTGTTTTTT. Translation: CASRHPGGSGELFF.

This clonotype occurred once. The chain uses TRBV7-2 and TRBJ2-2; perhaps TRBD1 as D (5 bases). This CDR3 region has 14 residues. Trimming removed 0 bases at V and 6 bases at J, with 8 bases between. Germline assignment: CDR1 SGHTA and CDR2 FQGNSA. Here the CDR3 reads CASSLAGAPGELFF. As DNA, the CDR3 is TGTGCCAGCAGCTTAGCTGGGGCGCCCGGGGAGCTGTTTTTT.

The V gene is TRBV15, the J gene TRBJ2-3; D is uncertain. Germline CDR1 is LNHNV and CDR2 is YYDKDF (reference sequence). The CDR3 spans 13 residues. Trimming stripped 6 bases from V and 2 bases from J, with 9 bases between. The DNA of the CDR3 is TGTGCCACCAGTCCCCTCTACACAGATACGCAGTATTTT. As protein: CATSPLYTDTQYF.

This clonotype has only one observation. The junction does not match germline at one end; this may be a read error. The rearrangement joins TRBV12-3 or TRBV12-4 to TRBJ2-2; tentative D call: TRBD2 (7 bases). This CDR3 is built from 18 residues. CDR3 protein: CTSILQVGGLTNTGELIF. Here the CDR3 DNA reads TGTACCAGCATCCTTCAAGTCGGGGGGCTGACGAACACCGGGGAGCTGATTTTT.

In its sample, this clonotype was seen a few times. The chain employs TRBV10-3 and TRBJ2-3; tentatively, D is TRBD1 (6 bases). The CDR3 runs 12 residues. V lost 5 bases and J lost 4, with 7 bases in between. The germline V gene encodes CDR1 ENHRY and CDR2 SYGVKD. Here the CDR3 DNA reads TGTGCCATCAGTACAGGGTCAGATACGCAGTATTTT. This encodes CAISTGSDTQYF.

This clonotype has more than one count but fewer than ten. The CDR3 sequence is CASGSMGPQETQYF. CDR3 sequence (DNA): TGTGCCAGCGGCTCCATGGGCCCCCAAGAGACCCAGTACTTC. The V call is TRBV11-2, the J call TRBJ2-5; D not resolved. This CDR3 is 14 amino acids long. The germline CDR1 and CDR2 sequences are SGHAT and FQNNGV. V lost 8 bases, J lost 1 base, and 14 bases lay in between.

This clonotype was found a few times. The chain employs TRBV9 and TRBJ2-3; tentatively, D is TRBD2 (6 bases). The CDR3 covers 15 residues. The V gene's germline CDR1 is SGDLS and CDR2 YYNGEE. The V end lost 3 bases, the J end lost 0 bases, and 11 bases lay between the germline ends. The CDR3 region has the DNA TGTGCCAGCAGCGGGGGGGAATTTAGCACAGATACGCAGTATTTT. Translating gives CASSGGEFSTDTQYF.

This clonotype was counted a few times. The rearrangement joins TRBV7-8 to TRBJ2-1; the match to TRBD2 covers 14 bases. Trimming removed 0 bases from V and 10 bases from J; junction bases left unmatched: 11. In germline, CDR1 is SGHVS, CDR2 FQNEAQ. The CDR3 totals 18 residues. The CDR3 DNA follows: TGTGCCAGCAGCTTAGCCTATAAGACTAGCGGGGGGGCCAGCGAGCAGTTCTTC. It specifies CASSLAYKTSGGASEQFF.

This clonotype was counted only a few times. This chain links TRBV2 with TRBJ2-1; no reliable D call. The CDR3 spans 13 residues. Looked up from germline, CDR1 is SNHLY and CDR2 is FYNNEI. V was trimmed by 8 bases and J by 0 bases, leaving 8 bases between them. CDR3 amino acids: CASAKPSYNEQFF. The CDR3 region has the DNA TGTGCCAGCGCTAAACCCTCCTACAATGAGCAGTTCTTC.

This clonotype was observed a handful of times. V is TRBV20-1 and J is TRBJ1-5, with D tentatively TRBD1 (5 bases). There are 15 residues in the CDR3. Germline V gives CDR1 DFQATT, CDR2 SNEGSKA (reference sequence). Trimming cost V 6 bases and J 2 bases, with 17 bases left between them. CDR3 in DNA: TGCAGTGCCCCCGCGGGGGGTCCGGGCAATCAGCCCCAGCATTTT. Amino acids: CSAPAGGPGNQPQHF.

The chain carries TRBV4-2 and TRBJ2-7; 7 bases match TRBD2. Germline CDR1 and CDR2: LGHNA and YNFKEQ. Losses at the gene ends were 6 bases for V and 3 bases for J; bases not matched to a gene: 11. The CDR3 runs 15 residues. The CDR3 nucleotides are TGTGCCAGCAGACGCGAGGCTAGCGGCTTCTACGAGCAGTACTTC. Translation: CASRREASGFYEQYF.